The subject of this entry is one T cell receptor beta chain. The antigen remains undetermined. With 5 bases removed from V and 5 bases from J, the gap between germline ends came to 13 bases. CDR3 length: 14 amino acids. CDR1 and CDR2 from the germline V gene are SGHNT and YENEEA. These data belong to a study of siplizumab effects on memory and regulatory T cells. Findings of the study overall: In controls, 25% to 30% of mappable alloreactive CD4+ clones were Treg-derived on average, versus about 65% with siplizumab. The diversity of naive T cells seemed greater than that of memory cells, and their alloresponse contribution seemed major.

Assays were performed on about 100,000 TCR templates per sample. This table comes from immunoSEQ multiplex PCR, and its TCRdb copy is limited to in-frame clones, with some not included. Of under 150,000 clones in the sample, roughly 94% were seen once. The TCR comes from a human donor in good health. This chain joins TRBV11-3 and TRBJ2-1; D call uncertain. The sample consisted of non-Treg CD4+ T cells sorted from blood. The CDR3 is CASSRRTRDNEQFF. In DNA, the CDR3 is TGTGCCAGCAGCCGTAGGACGAGAGACAATGAGCAGTTCTTC.